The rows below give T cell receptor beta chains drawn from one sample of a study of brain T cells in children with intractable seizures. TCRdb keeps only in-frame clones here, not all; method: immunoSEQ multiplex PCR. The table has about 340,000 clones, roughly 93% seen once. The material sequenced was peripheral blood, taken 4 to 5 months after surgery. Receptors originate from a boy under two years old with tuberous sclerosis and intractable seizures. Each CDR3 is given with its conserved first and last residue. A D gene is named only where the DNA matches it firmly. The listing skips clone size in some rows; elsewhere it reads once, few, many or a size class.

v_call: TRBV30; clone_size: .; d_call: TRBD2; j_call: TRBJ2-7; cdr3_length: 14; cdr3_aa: CAWREGTSGRPQYF; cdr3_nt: TGTGCCTGGAGAGAGGGGACTAGCGGGAGGCCTCAGTACTTC
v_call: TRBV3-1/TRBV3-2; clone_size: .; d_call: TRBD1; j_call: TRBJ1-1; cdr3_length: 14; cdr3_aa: CASSQAQTGTEAFF; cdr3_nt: TGTGCCAGCAGCCAAGCCCAGACAGGGACTGAAGCTTTCTTT
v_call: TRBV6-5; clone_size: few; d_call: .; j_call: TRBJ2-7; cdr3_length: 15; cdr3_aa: CASRYLADSSYEQYF; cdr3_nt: TGTGCCAGCAGGTATCTAGCGGACAGCTCCTACGAGCAGTACTTC
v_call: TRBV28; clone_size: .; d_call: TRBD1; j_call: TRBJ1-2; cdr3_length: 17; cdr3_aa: CASSLGRTGGNFYGYTF; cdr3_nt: TGTGCCAGCAGTCTGGGTAGGACAGGGGGAAACTTCTATGGCTACACCTTC
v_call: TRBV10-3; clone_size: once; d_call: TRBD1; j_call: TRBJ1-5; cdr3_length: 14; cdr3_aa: CAISDAGGEGPQHF; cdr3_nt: TGTGCCATCAGTGACGCAGGGGGCGAGGGGCCCCAGCATTTT
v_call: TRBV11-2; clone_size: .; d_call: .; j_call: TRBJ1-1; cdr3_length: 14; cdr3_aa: CASSLEGGNTEAFF; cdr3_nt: TGTGCCAGCAGCTTGGAAGGGGGGAACACTGAAGCTTTCTTT
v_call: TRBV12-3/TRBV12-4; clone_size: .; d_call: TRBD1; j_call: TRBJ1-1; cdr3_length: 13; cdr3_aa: CASRRQGNTEAFF; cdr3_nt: TGTGCCAGCAGAAGACAGGGCAACACTGAAGCTTTCTTT
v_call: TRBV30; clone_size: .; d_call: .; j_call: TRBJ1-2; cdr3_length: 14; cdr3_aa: CAVYTGTLGYGYTF; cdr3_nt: TGTGCCGTATATACGGGGACTCTTGGCTATGGCTACACCTTC
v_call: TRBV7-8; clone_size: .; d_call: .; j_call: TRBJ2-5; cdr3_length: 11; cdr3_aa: CASSLVGAQYF; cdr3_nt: TGTGCCAGCAGCTTAGTGGGGGCCCAGTACTTC
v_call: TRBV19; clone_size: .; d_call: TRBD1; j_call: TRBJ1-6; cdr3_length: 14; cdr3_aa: CASSLGQSNSPLHF; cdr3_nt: TGTGCCAGTAGTTTGGGACAGAGTAATTCACCCCTCCACTTT
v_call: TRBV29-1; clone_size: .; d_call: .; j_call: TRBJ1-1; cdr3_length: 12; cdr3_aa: CSVEPQGTEAFF; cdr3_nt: TGCAGCGTTGAACCGCAGGGGACTGAAGCTTTCTTT
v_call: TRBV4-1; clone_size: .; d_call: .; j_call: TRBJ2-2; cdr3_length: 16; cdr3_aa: CASRGLLSSPTGELFF; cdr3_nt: TGCGCCAGCAGGGGGCTTCTAAGTTCACCGACCGGGGAGCTGTTTTTT
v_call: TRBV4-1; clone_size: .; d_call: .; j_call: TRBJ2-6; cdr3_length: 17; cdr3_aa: CASSRTVTLSGANVLTF; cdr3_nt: TGCGCCAGCAGCCGGACAGTCACCCTCTCTGGGGCCAACGTCCTGACTTTC
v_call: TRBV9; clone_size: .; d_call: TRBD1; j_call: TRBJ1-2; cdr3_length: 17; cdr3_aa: CASSVVRTGDLHYGYTF; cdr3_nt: TGTGCCAGCAGCGTAGTCAGGACAGGGGATTTGCACTATGGCTACACCTTC
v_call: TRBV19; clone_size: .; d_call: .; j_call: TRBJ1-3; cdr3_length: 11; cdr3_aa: CASSRGNTIYF; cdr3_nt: TGTGCCAGTAGTAGGGGAAACACCATATATTTT
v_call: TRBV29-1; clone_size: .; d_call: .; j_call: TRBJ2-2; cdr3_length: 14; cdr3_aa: CSVGRTANTGELFF; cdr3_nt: TGCAGCGTTGGCCGGACAGCTAACACCGGGGAGCTGTTTTTT
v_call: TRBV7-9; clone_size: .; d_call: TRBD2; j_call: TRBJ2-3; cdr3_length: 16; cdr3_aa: CASSPSSGGALDTQYF; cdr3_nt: TGTGCCAGCAGCCCATCTAGCGGGGGGGCATTGGATACGCAGTATTTT
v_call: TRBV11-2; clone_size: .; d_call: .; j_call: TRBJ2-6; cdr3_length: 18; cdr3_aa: CASSLYSPGISGANVLTF; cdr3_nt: TGTGCCAGCAGCTTATATTCGCCCGGGATATCTGGGGCCAACGTCCTGACTTTC
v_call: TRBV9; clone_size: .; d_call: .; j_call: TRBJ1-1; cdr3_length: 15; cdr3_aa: CASSVMGGANTEAFF; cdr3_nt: TGTGCCAGCAGCGTAATGGGGGGAGCGAACACTGAAGCTTTCTTT
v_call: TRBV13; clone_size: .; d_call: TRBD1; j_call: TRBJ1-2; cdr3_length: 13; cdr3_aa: CASSSGQAYGYTF; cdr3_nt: TGTGCCAGCAGCTCGGGACAGGCCTATGGCTACACCTTC
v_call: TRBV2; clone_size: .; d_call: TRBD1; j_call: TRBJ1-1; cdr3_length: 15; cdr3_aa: CASSRPTGRDTEAFF; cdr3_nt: TGTGCCAGCAGTCGACCGACAGGGAGGGACACTGAAGCTTTCTTT
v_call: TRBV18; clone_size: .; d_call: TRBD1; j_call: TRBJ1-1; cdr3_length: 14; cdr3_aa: CASSSAGGSTEAFF; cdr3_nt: TGTGCCAGCTCCAGTGCAGGGGGATCGACTGAAGCTTTCTTT
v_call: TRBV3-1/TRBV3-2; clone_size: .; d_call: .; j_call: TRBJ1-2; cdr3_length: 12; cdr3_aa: CASSAQGGGYTF; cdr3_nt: TGTGCCAGCAGCGCCCAGGGTGGGGGCTACACCTTC
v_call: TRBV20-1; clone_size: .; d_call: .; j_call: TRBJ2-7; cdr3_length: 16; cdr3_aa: CSASENDGTSLYEQYF; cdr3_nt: TGCAGTGCTAGTGAAAATGATGGGACGTCACTATACGAGCAGTACTTC
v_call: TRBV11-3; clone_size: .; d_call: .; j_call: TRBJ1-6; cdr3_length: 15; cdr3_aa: CASSLDPSPNSPLHF; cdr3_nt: TGTGCCAGCAGCTTAGATCCCAGCCCTAATTCACCCCTCCACTTT
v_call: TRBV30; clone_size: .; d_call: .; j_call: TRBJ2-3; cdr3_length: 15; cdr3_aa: CAWSVHGSGTDTQYF; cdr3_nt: TGTGCCTGGAGTGTACACGGGAGTGGCACAGATACGCAGTATTTT
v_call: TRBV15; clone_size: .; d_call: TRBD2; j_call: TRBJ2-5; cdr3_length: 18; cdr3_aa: CATSRGLSGRAYQETQYF; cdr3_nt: TGTGCCACCAGCAGAGGGTTGAGCGGGAGGGCCTATCAAGAGACCCAGTACTTC
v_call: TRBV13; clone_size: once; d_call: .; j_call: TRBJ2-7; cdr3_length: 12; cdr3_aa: CASSSRSYEQYF; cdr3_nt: TGTGCCAGCAGCTCCCGGAGTTACGAGCAGTACTTC
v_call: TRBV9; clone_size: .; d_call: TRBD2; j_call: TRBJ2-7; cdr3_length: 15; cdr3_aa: CASSVGGGSTYEQYF; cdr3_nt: TGTGCCAGCAGCGTAGGGGGGGGTTCTACCTACGAGCAGTACTTC
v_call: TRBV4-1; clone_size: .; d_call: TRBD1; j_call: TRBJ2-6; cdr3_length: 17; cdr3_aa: CASSPGQGGLGANVLTF; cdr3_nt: TGCGCCAGCAGCCCCGGACAGGGCGGGTTGGGGGCCAACGTCCTGACTTTC
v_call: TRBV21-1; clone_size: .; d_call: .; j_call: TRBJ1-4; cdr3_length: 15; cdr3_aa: CASSYRSGGNEKLFF; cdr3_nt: TGTGCCAGCAGCTATCGGAGCGGAGGTAATGAAAAACTGTTTTTT